This TCR beta chain was sequenced for a study of blood T cell repertoires in COVID-19. Study in general: T cells, B-cell-depleted T cells, or PBMCs supplied cDNA or gDNA.

The table came from immunoSEQ multiplex PCR; TCRdb's copy has only in-frame clones and leaves some out. The sample lists about 190,000 clones, around nine tenths seen once, with around 5.9% in the top ten. Trimming took 6 bases from V and 0 from J; bases not matched to a gene: 6. Germline values: CDR1 LNHDA, CDR2 SQIVND (reference sequence). CDR3 length: 17 amino acids. The sample taken for sequencing was peripheral blood. This chain links TRBV19 with TRBJ2-1, with 12 nucleotides matching TRBD2. The receptor's source is a woman in her thirties or forties who had recovered from COVID-19. The CDR3: CASRRTSGATSYNEQFF. The CDR3, as DNA: TGTGCCAGTAGGCGGACTAGCGGGGCTACCTCCTACAATGAGCAGTTCTTC.